This TCR beta chain is drawn from a study of cytomegalovirus exposure and HLA in healthy donors. As for the study in general: Earlier sequencing of 200 million or so T cells yielded about 120 million unique TCR beta sequences. Overall study findings and caveats: Earlier analysis looked at TCR beta V segments, and most were productive about 90% or about 30% of the time.

Unrecorded immune exposures were likely, despite nominal health at sampling. Concerning this clone: Its antigen is currently unknown.

It was with 60 Vbeta and 13 Jbeta primers that the PCR ran. In the original analysis: An analysis performed later counted 75 million to 80 million unique TCR beta chains (roughly 11 million of them shared). Sequencing used immunoSEQ multiplex PCR; TCRdb keeps in-frame clones, though not all of them. V, J and clone size are those of that table, while D and trimming were read from the DNA. The sample lists approximately 150,000 clones, 65% to 85% occurring once. The specimen sequenced was PBMCs. This TCR was recovered from a woman under 40 in good health and CMV-seropositive.

Here the CDR3 DNA reads TGTGCCAGCAGCCGAGGGTTAGGACTAGCGGCATTAGATACGCAGTATTTT. This encodes CASSRGLGLAALDTQYF. This chain links TRBV4-2 with TRBJ2-3, with 10 positions matching TRBD2. In germline, CDR1 is LGHNA, CDR2 YNFKEQ. The ends lost 4 bases at V and 5 bases at J; junction bases unmatched: 12. The CDR3 spans 17 residues.